This T cell receptor beta chain emerged from a study of blood T cell repertoires in COVID-19. Under the authors' procedure: Reference gene primer amplification in the assay estimated nucleated cell counts. Measured with immunoSEQ multiplex PCR; TCRdb has only the in-frame clones, and not every one. V, J and clone size are those of that table, while D and trimming were read from the DNA. This sample has about 50,000 clones; about 78% occur once, and the top ten carry roughly 5.8%. J gave up 0 bases and V 0 bases, and 9 bases lay outside the gene matches. Per germline, CDR1 SNHLY and CDR2 FYNNEI. CDR3 length equals 18 residues.

Sequencing used PBMCs or T cells enriched from blood (not recorded which). The chain uses TRBV2 and TRBJ2-7; 9 bases are a match to TRBD1. This clonotype originated in a woman between 45 and 65 years old with acute COVID-19. The CDR3 loop is CASSEAGTGSSSSYEQYF. DNA for the CDR3: TGTGCCAGCAGTGAAGCAGGGACAGGGTCCTCCAGCTCCTACGAGCAGTACTTC. Full variable domain (outside the CDR3, taken from reference TRBV2 and TRBJ2-7): EPEVTQTPSHQVTQMGQEVILRCVPISNHLYFYWYRQILGQKVEFLVSFYNNEISEKSEIFDDQFSVERPDGSNFTLKIRSTKLEDSAMYFCASSEAGTGSSSSYEQYFGPGTRLTVT.